The clone carrying this T cell receptor beta chain showed up just a few times. As yet, its antigen is unknown. Other DNA sequences in this sample translate to the same CDR3. CDR3 length: 14 amino acids. Germline CDR1 and CDR2: MGHRA and YSYEKL. Trimming took off 1 base at V and 4 bases at J, with 10 bases between the two ends. These data come from a study of somatic mutations in cytotoxic T cells in rheumatoid arthritis. Notes on the study in general: The top CD8+ clone topped 20% of CD8+ cells in about an eighth of the roughly 65 patients. The CD8+ clonality of rheumatoid arthritis patients increased with age, whereas that of healthy controls did not.

Sequencing used immunoSEQ multiplex PCR; TCRdb keeps in-frame clones, though not all of them. The sample has about 25,000 clones; roughly 69% are singletons. The chain joins TRBV4-1 to TRBJ1-1; a possible D gene is TRBD1 (6 bases). The sequence was collected from a young woman in good health. The sample comprised CD8+ T cells sorted from blood. The CDR3 region is CASSQGRGITEAFF. As DNA, the CDR3 is TGCGCCAGCAGCCAAGGCAGGGGAATCACTGAAGCTTTCTTT.